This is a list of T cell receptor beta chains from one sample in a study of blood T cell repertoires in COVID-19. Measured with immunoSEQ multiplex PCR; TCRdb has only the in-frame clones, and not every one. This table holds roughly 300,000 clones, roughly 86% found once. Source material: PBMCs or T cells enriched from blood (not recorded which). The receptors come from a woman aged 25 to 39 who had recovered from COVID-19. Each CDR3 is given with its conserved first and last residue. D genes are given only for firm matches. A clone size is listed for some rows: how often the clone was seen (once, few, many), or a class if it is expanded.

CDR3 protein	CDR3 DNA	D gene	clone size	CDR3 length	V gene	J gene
CASSPASGVPYEQYF	TGCGCCAGCAGTCCTGCCTCCGGGGTTCCCTACGAGCAGTACTTC	NA	NA	15	TRBV5-1	TRBJ2-7
CASSPRGQVSYNEQFF	TGCGCCAGCAGCCCGAGAGGACAGGTCTCCTACAATGAGCAGTTCTTC	TRBD1	NA	16	TRBV5-1	TRBJ2-1
CASSPRQEDSTDTQYF	TGTGCCAGCAGCCCGCGCCAGGAAGATAGCACAGATACGCAGTATTTT	NA	NA	16	TRBV7-8	TRBJ2-3
CASSHHNAGTYEQYF	TGTGCCAGCAGCCACCACAACGCGGGAACCTACGAGCAGTACTTC	NA	NA	15	TRBV4-2	TRBJ2-7
CASSGAGSTDTQYF	TGTGCCAGCAGCGGTGCGGGTAGCACAGATACGCAGTATTTT	NA	once	14	TRBV5-4	TRBJ2-3
CASSLMGPGNTEAFF	TGTGCCAGCAGCTTAATGGGCCCCGGGAACACTGAAGCTTTCTTT	NA	NA	15	TRBV7-9	TRBJ1-1
CALPPGGNYEQYF	TGTGCCCTCCCCCCCGGGGGTAACTACGAGCAGTACTTC	NA	NA	13	TRBV27	TRBJ2-7
CASSTPGQGGNQPQHF	TGTGCCAGTAGTACCCCGGGACAGGGCGGCAATCAGCCCCAGCATTTT	TRBD1	NA	16	TRBV19	TRBJ1-5
CASSQGQLSNQPQHF	TGCGCCAGCAGCCAGGGACAGTTAAGCAATCAGCCCCAGCATTTT	TRBD1	NA	15	TRBV4-1	TRBJ1-5
CASSVGGDRDNQPQHF	TGTGCCAGCAGCGTCGGGGGAGACAGGGATAATCAGCCCCAGCATTTT	TRBD1	NA	16	TRBV9	TRBJ1-5
CASSPMGQEEYGYTF	TGTGCCAGCTCACCAATGGGACAGGAAGAATATGGCTACACCTTC	TRBD1	NA	15	TRBV18	TRBJ1-2
CASSVRGNSGNTIYF	TGTGCCAGCAGCGTTAGGGGAAACTCTGGAAACACCATATATTTT	NA	NA	15	TRBV9	TRBJ1-3
CASSESVGGGPTYEQYF	TGCGCCAGCAGTGAGTCGGTCGGCGGGGGCCCTACCTACGAGCAGTACTTC	NA	NA	17	TRBV10-1	TRBJ2-7
CASSLGLFSYEQYF	TGTGCCAGCAGCTTGGGACTTTTTTCCTACGAGCAGTACTTC	NA	NA	14	TRBV13	TRBJ2-7
CASSEGAGEPSYNEQFF	TGTGCCAGCAGTGAAGGCGCAGGGGAACCCTCCTACAATGAGCAGTTCTTC	NA	NA	17	TRBV6-1	TRBJ2-1
CASSWRAANSPLHF	TGTGCCAGCAGCTGGAGGGCTGCGAATTCACCCCTCCACTTT	NA	NA	14	TRBV5-6	TRBJ1-6
CASSADTRTQYF	TGTGCCAGCAGCGCGGACACCAGGACGCAGTATTTT	NA	few	12	TRBV27	TRBJ2-3
CASRAGGEAFF	TGTGCCAGTAGGGCAGGGGGGGAAGCTTTCTTT	TRBD1	NA	11	TRBV19	TRBJ1-1
CASSWLSGGAGDTQYF	TGCGCCAGCAGCTGGTTAAGCGGGGGGGCAGGAGATACGCAGTATTTT	TRBD2	NA	16	TRBV5-1	TRBJ2-3
CASSPPGAGNYGYTF	TGTGCCAGCTCACCACCAGGGGCGGGAAACTATGGCTACACCTTC	NA	NA	15	TRBV18	TRBJ1-2
CASSLDRAGNTIYF	TGTGCCAGCAGCCTTGACAGGGCTGGAAACACCATATATTTT	TRBD1	NA	14	TRBV7-2	TRBJ1-3
CARSLDSTYGYTF	TGTGCCAGAAGCTTGGACAGCACCTATGGCTACACCTTC	NA	NA	13	TRBV5-3	TRBJ1-2
CASSVVDTQYGYTF	TGTGCCAGCAGCGTAGTGGACACCCAATATGGCTACACCTTC	NA	NA	14	TRBV9	TRBJ1-2
CASSPSRRDRARPNYGYTF	TGTGCCAGCAGTCCCTCTAGGAGGGACAGGGCCCGGCCTAACTATGGCTACACCTTC	TRBD1	NA	19	TRBV28	TRBJ1-2
CASSYGGRVYSPLHF	TGTGCCAGCAGTTACGGTGGCAGGGTGTATTCACCCCTCCACTTT	NA	NA	15	TRBV6-2/TRBV6-3	TRBJ1-6
CASSSMDRVTDTQYF	TGTGCCAGCAGCTCGATGGACAGGGTTACAGATACGCAGTATTTT	TRBD1	NA	15	TRBV5-4	TRBJ2-3
CASSSGTGGYEQYF	TGTGCCAGCAGCTCCGGGACAGGGGGCTACGAGCAGTACTTC	TRBD1	NA	14	TRBV7-9	TRBJ2-7
CATSRALTEHNQPQHF	TGTGCCACCAGCAGAGCGTTGACAGAACACAATCAGCCCCAGCATTTT	NA	many	16	TRBV15	TRBJ1-5
CASSQERATEAFF	TGTGCCAGCAGCCAAGAGAGGGCCACTGAAGCTTTCTTT	NA	NA	13	TRBV4-2	TRBJ1-1
CASSSRLAGGSYQETQYF	TGTGCCAGCAGCTCTCGACTAGCGGGGGGGTCCTACCAAGAGACCCAGTACTTC	TRBD2	NA	18	TRBV13	TRBJ2-5
CASSGGTGNYEQYF	TGTGCCAGCAGCGGAGGGACAGGGAACTACGAGCAGTACTTC	TRBD1	NA	14	TRBV9	TRBJ2-7
CAISDLRDGGQETQYF	TGTGCCATCAGTGACCTTCGGGACGGGGGGCAAGAGACCCAGTACTTC	TRBD2	NA	16	TRBV10-3	TRBJ2-5
CASSPRGSGIYSGANVLTF	TGTGCCAGCTCTCCCCGGGGTAGCGGAATTTACTCTGGGGCCAACGTCCTGACTTTC	NA	NA	19	TRBV27	TRBJ2-6
CASSEWGGSTDTQYF	TGTGCCAGCAGTGAATGGGGGGGAAGCACAGATACGCAGTATTTT	TRBD2	NA	15	TRBV6-1	TRBJ2-3
CASSLGGDRGYNSPLHF	TGTGCCAGCAGCTTGGGGGGGGACCGAGGCTATAATTCACCCCTCCACTTT	NA	NA	17	TRBV5-4	TRBJ1-6
CASSLANIVTNTGELFF	TGTGCCAGCTCACTAGCTAACATAGTAACGAACACCGGGGAGCTGTTTTTT	NA	NA	17	TRBV18	TRBJ2-2
CASSLVADSANSPLHF	TGTGCCAGCAGCTTAGTGGCCGACAGTGCTAATTCACCCCTCCACTTT	NA	NA	16	TRBV7-6	TRBJ1-6
CAWSVLLSTDTQYF	TGTGCCTGGAGTGTACTATTGAGCACAGATACGCAGTATTTT	NA	NA	14	TRBV30	TRBJ2-3
CASSSGFRDNLYEQYF	TGTGCCAGCAGCTCTGGATTCCGGGACAACCTCTACGAGCAGTACTTC	NA	NA	16	TRBV7-9	TRBJ2-7
CASSLFNEKLFF	TGTGCCAGCAGTCTCTTTAATGAAAAACTGTTTTTT	NA	NA	12	TRBV19	TRBJ1-4
CASSLVASGNEQFF	TGCGCCAGCAGCTTGGTAGCTAGCGGGAATGAGCAGTTCTTC	TRBD2	few	14	TRBV5-1	TRBJ2-1